The T cell receptor beta chain described here comes from a study of beta chain features in type 1 diabetes. General observations from the study: Among patients, naive, central memory and Treg TCRB repertoires appeared more similar than among healthy donors.

As to this clone: Its specificity is unknown.

The CDR3 has 13 amino acids. The germline V gene has CDR1 LGHNA and CDR2 YSLEER. Losses at the gene ends were 0 bases for V and 13 bases for J; bases not matched to a gene: 5. Sequenced material consisted of expressed TCRB transcripts (all of the isolated RNA was reverse transcribed). Profiled with immunoSEQ multiplex PCR; TCRdb holds only in-frame clones, not every one. The table has about 410,000 clones, roughly 13% seen once; the top ten hold around 0.039%. This chain uses TRBV4-3 with TRBJ1-4; 7 nucleotides match TRBD1. The source of this sequence is a man aged 30 to 39 in good health. The sequenced material came from naive CD4+ T cells from blood. DNA of the CDR3: TGCGCCAGCAGCCAAGAAGAACGACAGGGACTGTTTTTT. This encodes CASSQEERQGLFF.